This T cell receptor beta chain was profiled in a study of early T cells in non-severe SARS-CoV-2 infection. TCRdb re-called the 5' RACE reads with MiXCR, one entry per CDR3 protein. The sample has several thousand distinct CDR3 sequences; about 5% are singletons. Judged by abundance, this clonotype is medium-sized (0.01 to 0.1%). Losses at the gene ends were 3 bases for V and 4 bases for J; bases not matched to a gene: 2. The CDR3 sequence is 16 residues long. Germline lookup yields CDR1 SGDLS and CDR2 YYNGEE. Sequencing was carried out using whole blood. This receptor was obtained from an adult who was a healthcare worker with PCR-confirmed SARS-CoV-2 infection or an uninfected control (not recorded which). The chain joins TRBV9 to TRBJ2-3, with 16 bases aligning to TRBD2. The CDR3 coding sequence is TGTGCCAGCAGCGCCGGGACTAGCGGGAGGGCAGATACGCAGTATTTT. The encoded protein is CASSAGTSGRADTQYF.